This T cell receptor (beta chain) was profiled in a study of T cells in Graves' hyperthyroidism and ophthalmopathy. General study points: Median prediction lead before ophthalmopathy onset was six to eight months with the model. Most expanded thyroid clonotypes above 0.001 recurred in blood.

With 4 bases clipped from V and 11 bases from J, the junction kept 8 bases outside the gene matches. Germline V lookup: CDR1 MDHEN, CDR2 SYDVKM. The CDR3 extends over 15 amino acids. This clonotype occurred many times. Its matching antigen is unknown. From RNA transcripts, TCR beta CDR3 regions were amplified. A first-round RT-PCR of the TCR CDR3 used the HTBI primer set. MiXCR, run by TCRdb on the multiplex PCR reads, gives a single entry per CDR3 protein. In the table there are under 350,000 distinct CDR3 sequences, roughly a fifth of which are singletons. The hyperthyroidism was newly diagnosed and had lasted under 2 months; the patients were aged 18 to 65. Fresh 10 ml peripheral blood yielded PBMCs.

This TCR was recovered from a woman in her 50s with Graves' hyperthyroidism. The chain couples TRBV28 to TRBJ1-6; 10 bases match TRBD1. Sequencing used blood. DNA of the CDR3: TGTGCCAGCAGTTCGACAGGGGGCGCGGTGGCACCCCTCCACTTT. It specifies CASSSTGGAVAPLHF.